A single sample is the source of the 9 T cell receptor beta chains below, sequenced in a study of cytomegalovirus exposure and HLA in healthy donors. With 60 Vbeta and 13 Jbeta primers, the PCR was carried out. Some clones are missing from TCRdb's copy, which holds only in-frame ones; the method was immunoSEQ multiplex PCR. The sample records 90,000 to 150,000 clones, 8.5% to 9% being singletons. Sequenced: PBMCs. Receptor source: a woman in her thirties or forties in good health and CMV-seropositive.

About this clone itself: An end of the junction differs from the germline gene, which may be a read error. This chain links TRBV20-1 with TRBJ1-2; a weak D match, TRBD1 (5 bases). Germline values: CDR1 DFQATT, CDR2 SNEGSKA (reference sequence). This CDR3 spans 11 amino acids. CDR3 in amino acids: CSDRDMTDYTF. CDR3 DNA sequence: TGCAGTGATAGAGATATGACAGACTACACCTTC.

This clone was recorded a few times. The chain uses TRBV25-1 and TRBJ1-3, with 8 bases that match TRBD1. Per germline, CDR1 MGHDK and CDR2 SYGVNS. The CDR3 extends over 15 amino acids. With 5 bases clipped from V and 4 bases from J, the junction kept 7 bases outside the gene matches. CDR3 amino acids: CASSQPGGAGNTIYF. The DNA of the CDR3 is TGTGCCAGCAGTCAACCAGGGGGCGCCGGAAACACCATATATTTT. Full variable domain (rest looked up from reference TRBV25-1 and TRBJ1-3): EADIYQTPRYLVIGTGKKITLECSQTMGHDKMYWYQQDPGMELHLIHYSYGVNSTEKGDLSSESTVSRIRTEHFPLTLESARPSHTSQYLCASSQPGGAGNTIYFGEGSWLTVV.

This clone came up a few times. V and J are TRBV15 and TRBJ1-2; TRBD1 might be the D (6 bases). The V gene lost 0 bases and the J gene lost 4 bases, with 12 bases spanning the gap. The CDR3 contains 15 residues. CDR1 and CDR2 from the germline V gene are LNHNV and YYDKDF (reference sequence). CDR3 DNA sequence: TGTGCCACCAGCAGAGAAAGGACAGCTATCTATGGCTACACCTTC. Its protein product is CATSRERTAIYGYTF.

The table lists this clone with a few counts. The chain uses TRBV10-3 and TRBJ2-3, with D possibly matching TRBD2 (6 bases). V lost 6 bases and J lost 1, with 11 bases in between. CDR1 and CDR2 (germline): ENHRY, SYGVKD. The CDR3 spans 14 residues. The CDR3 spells CAIRGDSGTDTQYF. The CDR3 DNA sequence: TGTGCCATCAGAGGGGACTCGGGCACAGATACGCAGTATTTT.

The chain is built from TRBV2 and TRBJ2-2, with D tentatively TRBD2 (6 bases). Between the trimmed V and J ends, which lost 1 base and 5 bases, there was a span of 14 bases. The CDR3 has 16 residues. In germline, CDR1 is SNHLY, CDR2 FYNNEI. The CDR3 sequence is CASSEGRQGGTGELFF. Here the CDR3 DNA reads TGTGCCAGCAGTGAAGGTCGGCAGGGAGGAACCGGGGAGCTGTTTTTT.

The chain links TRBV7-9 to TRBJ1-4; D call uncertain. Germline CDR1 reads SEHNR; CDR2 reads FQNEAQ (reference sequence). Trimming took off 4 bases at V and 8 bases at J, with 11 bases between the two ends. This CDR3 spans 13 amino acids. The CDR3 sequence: CASSSRGMEKLFF. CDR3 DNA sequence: TGTGCCAGCAGCTCTAGAGGAATGGAAAAACTGTTTTTT.

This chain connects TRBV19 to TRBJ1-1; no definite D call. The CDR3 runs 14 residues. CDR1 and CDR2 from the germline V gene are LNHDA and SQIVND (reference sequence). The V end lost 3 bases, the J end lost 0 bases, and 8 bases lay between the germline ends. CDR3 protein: CASSMEVLNTEAFF. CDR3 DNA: TGTGCCAGTAGTATGGAGGTCCTGAACACTGAAGCTTTCTTT.

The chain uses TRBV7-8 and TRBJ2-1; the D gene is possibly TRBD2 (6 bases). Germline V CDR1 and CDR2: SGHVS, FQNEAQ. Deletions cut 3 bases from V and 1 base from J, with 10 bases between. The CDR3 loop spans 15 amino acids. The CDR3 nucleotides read TGTGCCAGCAGCTTGATTCTAGCGTCCTACAATGAGCAGTTCTTC. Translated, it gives CASSLILASYNEQFF.

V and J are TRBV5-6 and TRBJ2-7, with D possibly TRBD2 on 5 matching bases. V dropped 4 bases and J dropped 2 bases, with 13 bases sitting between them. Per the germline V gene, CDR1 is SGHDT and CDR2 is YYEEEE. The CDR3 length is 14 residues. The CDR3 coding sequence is TGTGCCAGCAGCCCACGGACGGGGACCTACGAGCAGTACTTC. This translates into CASSPRTGTYEQYF.